The next 4 T cell receptor beta chains were all read from a single sample in a study of somatic mutations in cytotoxic T cells in rheumatoid arthritis. Profiling relied on immunoSEQ multiplex PCR, and the TCRdb table lists in-frame clones only, not all of them. The data show thousands of clones, with around nine tenths seen just once and about a third held by the top ten. The material sequenced was CD8+ T cells sorted from blood. These TCRs come from a woman aged 45-65 years with rheumatoid arthritis.

The chain has TRBV6-5 and TRBJ1-2; D remains ambiguous. The germline V gene encodes CDR1 MNHEY and CDR2 SVGAGI. The CDR3 has 14 residues. With 5 bases removed from V and 4 bases from J, the gap between germline ends came to 14 bases. The CDR3 region is CASSALGGFYGYTF. CDR3 sequence (DNA): TGTGCCAGCAGTGCCCTTGGAGGGTTCTATGGCTACACCTTC.

This chain links TRBV7-6 with TRBJ1-3; D gene uncertain. Germline CDR1 is SGHVS and CDR2 is FNYEAQ. The CDR3 has 18 residues. The V gene lost 0 bases and the J gene lost 4 bases, with 19 bases spanning the gap. The CDR3 coding sequence is TGTGCCAGCAGCTTAGCTCCAGTCTCGGTTCTCGGGGGAAACACCATATATTTT. Translated, it gives CASSLAPVSVLGGNTIYF. The full variable domain, its missing parts supplied by reference TRBV7-6 and TRBJ1-3, is GAGVSQSPRYKVTKRGQDVALRCDPISGHVSLYWYRQALGQGPEFLTYFNYEAQQDKSGLPNDRFSAERPEGSISTLTIQRTEQRDSAMYRCASSLAPVSVLGGNTIYFGEGSWLTVV.

The V gene is TRBV2, the J gene TRBJ2-2; D is perhaps TRBD1 (5 bases). The CDR3 contains 13 residues. V was pared by 10 bases and J by 3 bases, with 12 bases between. Germline V lookup: CDR1 SNHLY, CDR2 FYNNEI. DNA for the CDR3: TGTGCCACTGACGAGACAGACACCGGGGAGCTGTTTTTT. This translates into CATDETDTGELFF.

V usage is TRBV9 and J usage is TRBJ2-3; D possibly corresponds to TRBD2 (5 bases). The CDR3 contains 16 residues. V dropped 2 bases and J dropped 7 bases, with 20 bases sitting between them. Looked up from germline, CDR1 is SGDLS and CDR2 is YYNGEE. CDR3 sequence reads: CASSVPSGGGRYTQYF. The CDR3 nucleotides read TGTGCCAGCAGCGTCCCAAGCGGCGGTGGGCGATATACGCAGTATTTT.